What follows describes a single T cell receptor beta chain. Its specificity is unknown. The data were obtained in a study of cytomegalovirus exposure and HLA in healthy donors. Study-level background: Among around 400 genotyped donors, 65% to 90% fell in the Caucasian-associated ancestry cluster. Whole-study findings and limits: A previous analysis found most TCR beta V segments productive roughly 87% or roughly 30% of the time.

This CDR3 contains 17 residues. In germline, CDR1 is SGHDT, CDR2 YYEEEE. V lost 1 base, J lost 1 base, and 9 bases stayed unmatched. PCR involved 60 Vbeta and 13 Jbeta primers. In the source study's methods: In a later analysis, the count reached tens of millions of unique TCR beta chains, with roughly 11 million shared. Only in-frame clones appear in the TCRdb table, and some are missing; sequencing was by immunoSEQ multiplex PCR. The V and J calls and clone size were taken over from that table, and D and trimming were inferred from the DNA. Found here are roughly 110,000 clones, about 61% of them singletons; the top ten hold roughly 2.4%.

The specimen was PBMCs. V and J are TRBV5-6 and TRBJ2-3, with 7 bases lining up with TRBD1. This TCR derives from a woman in her thirties in good health and CMV-seronegative. In DNA form, the CDR3 reads TGTGCCAGCAGCTTGATCCCTACAGGGGTCGGCACAGATACGCAGTATTTT. Amino acid sequence: CASSLIPTGVGTDTQYF.